The 14 T cell receptor beta chains presented below share a single source sample, sequenced in a study of early T cells in non-severe SARS-CoV-2 infection. Each CDR3 protein gets one entry after TCRdb re-called the 5' RACE reads with MiXCR. The sample consists of approximately 90,000 distinct CDR3 sequences, approximately 11% of them appearing once. Here the sequenced sample was whole blood, taken at baseline. The receptors here all came from an adult who was a healthcare worker with PCR-confirmed SARS-CoV-2 infection or an uninfected control (not recorded which).

The chain combines TRBV16 with TRBJ1-1; D is ambiguous. Germline V gene data show CDR1 as KGHSY and CDR2 as FQNENV. CDR3 size: 22 residues. V lost 1 base, J lost 1 base, and 31 bases lay in between. In DNA form, the CDR3 reads TGTGCCAGCAGCCAATTTCTCCTTGGGCTATCGGGGAGTCTCAAGGCGAACACTGAAGCTTTCTTT. Translated, it gives CASSQFLLGLSGSLKANTEAFF.

This sequence joins TRBV18 and TRBJ1-5; 7 bases map to TRBD1. The CDR3 has 15 residues. The V and J ends lost 1 base and 11 bases, in that order; junction bases with no gene match: 11. Per the germline V gene, CDR1 is KGHSH and CDR2 is LQKENI. CDR3 sequence reads: CASSPQGDSLSAQHF. In DNA, the CDR3 is TGTGCCAGCTCACCACAGGGGGACAGCCTATCGGCCCAGCATTTT. The entire variable domain, with the rest obtained from reference TRBV18 and TRBJ1-5, is as follows: NAGVMQNPRHLVRRRGQEARLRCSPMKGHSHVYWYRQLPEEGLKFMVYLQKENIIDESGMPKERFSAEFPKEGPSILRIQQVVRGDSAAYFCASSPQGDSLSAQHFGDGTRLSIL.

In its sample, this clonotype was seen a few times. The chain couples TRBV19 to TRBJ2-1; TRBD1 matches 11 bases. The germline CDR1 and CDR2 sequences are LNHDA and SQIVND (reference sequence). The trim removed 7 bases at V and 3 bases at J, leaving 5 bases unmatched. The CDR3 loop spans 15 amino acids. The CDR3, as DNA: TGTGCCAGTACCCGGGACAGGGGGTACTACAATGAGCAGTTCTTC. This encodes CASTRDRGYYNEQFF.

The chain is built from TRBV15 and TRBJ2-1; 8 bases are a match to TRBD2. The CDR3 length is 17 residues. Germline trimming cut 0 bases from V and 9 bases from J; bases unmatched to any gene: 13. Germline V gene lookup returns CDR1 LNHNV and CDR2 YYDKDF (reference sequence). This CDR3 is CATSREFSGIGTSEQFF. The CDR3 nucleotides are TGTGCCACCAGCAGAGAGTTCAGCGGGATTGGGACTAGTGAGCAGTTCTTC.

This clonotype was found a few times. Written as DNA, the CDR3 is TGCAGTGCTAGAGATCTGGGTCCTCGGATAAATACGCAGTATTTT. It codes for CSARDLGPRINTQYF. The V gene is TRBV20-1, the J gene TRBJ2-3; D remains unclear. CDR1 and CDR2 (germline): DFQATT, SNEGSKA (reference sequence). The CDR3 runs to 15 residues. The V and J ends lost 0 bases and 7 bases respectively, with 17 bases between them.

The chain couples TRBV4-3 to TRBJ2-1; D gene uncertain. Trimming left V 1 base short and J 1 base short, with 5 bases between. The germline V gene encodes CDR1 LGHNA and CDR2 YSLEER. The CDR3 has 14 residues. This CDR3 reads CASSQVGSYNEQFF. The CDR3 nucleotides are TGCGCCAGCAGCCAAGTGGGTTCCTACAATGAGCAGTTCTTC.

The chain joins TRBV7-2 to TRBJ1-1; tentatively, D is TRBD1 (6 bases). CDR1 is SGHTA, CDR2 FQGNSA, per germline. The CDR3 has 15 amino acids. The V gene lost 1 base and the J gene lost 2 bases, with 11 bases spanning the gap. The CDR3: CASSLVMGGNTEAFF. As DNA, the CDR3 is TGTGCCAGCAGCTTAGTGATGGGGGGCAACACTGAAGCTTTCTTT.

Ten or more counts support this clonotype. The chain employs TRBV7-9 and TRBJ1-4; D is possibly TRBD1 (5 bases). The CDR3 is made up of 17 amino acids. V lost 5 bases and J 0 bases, leaving 16 bases between the germline ends. From germline, CDR1 is SEHNR and CDR2 FQNEAQ (reference sequence). This CDR3 is CASSPRSGTTTNEKLFF. DNA for the CDR3: TGTGCCAGCAGCCCGAGGTCAGGGACCACAACTAATGAAAAACTGTTTTTT.

At least ten counts were recorded for this clonotype. The gene calls are TRBV20-1 and TRBJ1-6; D remains ambiguous. The CDR3 is 13 amino acids. In germline, CDR1 is DFQATT, CDR2 SNEGSKA (reference sequence). V shed 1 base and J shed 4 bases, with 5 bases lying between them. The CDR3 coding sequence is TGCAGTGCTAGAGGAGTATATAATTCACCCCTCCACTTT. It encodes CSARGVYNSPLHF.

This clonotype was seen repeatedly, ten times or more. CDR3 DNA: TGTGCCAGCAGCAAAGCGCGATCAACCTACAATGAGCAGTTCTTC. Amino acids: CASSKARSTYNEQFF. The chain is built from TRBV21-1 and TRBJ2-1. TRBV21-1 is a recognized pseudogene. CDR3 length: 15 amino acids.

The chain is built from TRBV19 and TRBJ2-3; D perhaps matches TRBD2 (5 bases). This CDR3 is built from 14 residues. V was trimmed by 1 base and J by 4 bases, leaving 9 bases between them. CDR1 LNHDA and CDR2 SQIVND come from the germline V gene (reference sequence). The DNA for the CDR3 is TGTGCCAGTAGTATAGCCCTAGCTTCAGATACGCAGTATTTT. Translated: CASSIALASDTQYF.

This rearrangement joins TRBV29-1 to TRBJ2-1; the D gene is possibly TRBD1 (7 bases). Germline V gene data show CDR1 as SQVTM and CDR2 as ANQGSEA. The CDR3 totals 14 residues. The V end lost 6 bases, the J end lost 6 bases, and 18 bases lay between the germline ends. CDR3 sequence: CSVGGGRRTNEQFF. CDR3 coding DNA: TGCAGCGTCGGAGGGGGCCGGCGGACCAATGAGCAGTTCTTC.

This clonotype came up a few times. This chain connects TRBV7-9 to TRBJ2-7, with D tentatively TRBD1 (5 bases). The V end lost 8 bases, the J end lost 1 base, and 12 bases lay between the germline ends. CDR3 length: 13 residues. Germline V gene lookup returns CDR1 SEHNR and CDR2 FQNEAQ (reference sequence). The chain's CDR3 is CASGDRQSYEQYF. The DNA of the CDR3 is TGTGCCAGCGGCGACCGACAGTCCTACGAGCAGTACTTC.

The sample holds a few counts of this clonotype. The rearrangement uses TRBV5-1 and TRBJ1-2; TRBD1 agrees at 7 bases. The CDR3 totals 15 residues. V lost 0 bases to trimming and J lost 7 bases; unmatched junction nucleotides: 9. CDR1 and CDR2 (germline): SGHRS, YFSETQ. CDR3 protein: CASSLGDSRDGGYTF. CDR3 in DNA: TGCGCCAGCAGCTTGGGGGACAGCCGCGATGGTGGCTACACCTTC.